This T cell receptor beta chain derives from a study of cytomegalovirus exposure and HLA in healthy donors. The germline gives CDR1 SGHTA, CDR2 FQGTGA. V shed 0 bases and J shed 3 bases, with 6 bases lying between them. This CDR3 comprises 15 residues. The PCR made use of 60 Vbeta and 13 Jbeta primers. The assay was immunoSEQ multiplex PCR, and TCRdb's table has in-frame clones only and misses some. The table includes 150,000 to 200,000 clones, approximately 85% detected once. V usage is TRBV7-3 and J usage is TRBJ1-6, with no clear D. The sample was PBMCs. This TCR was recovered from a girl between 10 and 17 years old in good health and CMV-seropositive. The CDR3 nucleotides are TGTGCCAGCAGCTTAACACCCAGCTATAATTCACCCCTCCACTTT. Translating it yields CASSLTPSYNSPLHF.